This T cell receptor beta chain was recovered during a study of blood T cell repertoires in COVID-19 (TCRdb year 2020). With respect to the entire study: Collaborator samples came from the United States, Italy and Spain and covered acute and convalescent phases of COVID-19. The prospective study material was composed of cDNA or gDNA derived from T cells, B-cell-depleted T cells, or PBMCs. Where available, HLA class I and class II types were obtained from metadata supplied by the sample provider rather than from assay-based typing. Deeply sampled blood TCRbeta repertoires from subjects exposed to, actively infected with, or recovered from COVID-19 were included in the dataset. A freely available public database, intended as a resource for researchers studying the immune response to SARS-CoV-2, is where the repertoires were released. The samples were drawn from two sources: the first 160 participants of the ongoing ImmuneRACE study, and 1,000 to 1,500 subjects contributed by 6 global collaborators. The sample metadata nearly always contained a de-identified subject ID, COVID-19 status, age in years and sex.

Reading the germline V gene gives CDR1 MNHEY and CDR2 SVGEGT. The CDR3, cysteine through phenylalanine, is 12 amino acids long. Only the CDR3 portion is preserved as DNA: 36 bases, with reading frame beginning at the first base. Trimming at the junction amounts to 5 bases on V and 3 bases on J, and the germline ends lie 7 bases apart. TCRbeta CDR3 regions were amplified from genomic DNA using the immunoSEQ Assay, a bias-controlled multiplex PCR. The published analysis was carried out like this. Within the assay, amplification of reference gene primers was used to estimate how many nucleated cells each sample contained. To quantify the absolute abundance of each unique TCRbeta CDR3 rearrangement, sequence reads were collapsed and filtered. For each sample, productive Simpson clonality was calculated as the square root of Simpson's diversity index over productive rearrangements. TCRdb stores this immuneACCESS table with in-frame sequences only. Part of the clones is absent; in the studies checked, under half of the shortfall reflects unresolved V genes, and no reason is known for the rest. V and J calls and clone size follow that table, whereas D and trimming were derived from the DNA. For this sample there are 45,000 to 55,000 clones; around nine tenths appear just once. The leading ten clones occupy more than 6.5% of the sample.

On the study overall, not on this receptor specifically: How much clinical and demographic metadata was included differed by source and by participant, and the metadata was provided uncurated.

In its sample, this clone was seen once. Its binding antigen is unknown. Within one base of it there is no much larger clone, and no base qualities were kept. Collaborating institutions collected whole blood in K2EDTA tubes following their own protocols. For TCRbeta analysis, collaborators shipped samples as frozen whole blood, isolated PBMCs, or DNA extracted from either of those sample types. The sequence derives from a middle-aged woman with active COVID-19. In this chain, TRBV6-2 or TRBV6-3 is recombined with TRBJ1-1; there is no confident call for the D gene. Specimen: peripheral blood. The sequenced DNA is TGTGCCAGCAGTCTCCTCGACACTGAAGCTTTCTTT. The translation is CASSLLDTEAFF.